The rows below give T cell receptor beta chains drawn from one sample of a study of technical replicates of blood from a handful of donors. The protocol was immunoSEQ multiplex PCR, while the TCRdb copy is restricted to in-frame clones and leaves out a portion. The sample contains about 85,000 clones, approximately 94% of which appear only once. The specimen sequenced was T cells isolated from PBMCs. The receptors were gathered from a human donor in good health. The CDR3 runs from the conserved cysteine through the conserved F or W. The D gene is left open where the match is weak. Expanded clones are given a class, and other clones once, few, many or no size at all.

V,size,D,J,DNA,CDR3
TRBV6-1,NA,TRBD1,TRBJ2-2,TGTGCCAGCAGTGGGACAGGGGCGAACACCGGGGAGCTGTTTTTT,CASSGTGANTGELFF
TRBV2,NA,NA,TRBJ2-3,TGTGCCAGCAGTTCCGGACTATCGGTAGTTCCAGATACGCAGTATTTT,CASSSGLSVVPDTQYF
TRBV4-1,NA,NA,TRBJ2-7,TGCGCCAGCCAGTCGGACGAGGGGGCCTACGAGCAGTACTTC,CASQSDEGAYEQYF
TRBV6-1,NA,NA,TRBJ1-2,TGTGCCAGCAGGATGGGACACTTCTATGGCTACACCTTC,CASRMGHFYGYTF
TRBV2,NA,TRBD1,TRBJ1-1,TGTGCCAGCGGCACAGGGGGGACTGAAGCTTTCTTT,CASGTGGTEAFF
TRBV15,NA,NA,TRBJ2-5,TGTGCCACCAGCACGCGGGAGACCCAGTACTTC,CATSTRETQYF
TRBV5-1,NA,TRBD2,TRBJ2-5,TGCGCCAGCAGCCCGGTAGGGACTAGCGGGGGAGAGACCCAGTACTTC,CASSPVGTSGGETQYF
TRBV6-5,NA,NA,TRBJ1-4,TGTGCCAGCAGTTACGACGGGAGAAAACTGTTTTTT,CASSYDGRKLFF
TRBV27,NA,TRBD2,TRBJ2-2,TGTGCCAGCAGGCCCATAAGGCGGGAGGTAGACACCGGGGAGCTGTTTTTT,CASRPIRREVDTGELFF
TRBV19,NA,NA,TRBJ2-2,TGTGCCAGTAGTCCCACGAGCACCGGGGAGCTGTTTTTT,CASSPTSTGELFF
TRBV27,NA,TRBD1,TRBJ1-1,TGTGCCAGCAGTCCTAATCCGCGACAGGGGAACGCTGAAGCTTTCTTT,CASSPNPRQGNAEAFF
TRBV7-3,NA,TRBD1,TRBJ1-2,TGTGCCAGCAGCTTAACTGATGCCGGGACAGGGGTGTATGTTAGCTACACCTTC,CASSLTDAGTGVYVSYTF
TRBV5-1,NA,TRBD1,TRBJ1-1,TGCGCCAGCAGCTCCGAAACCGGGACAGGGAGCACTGAAGCTTTCTTT,CASSSETGTGSTEAFF
TRBV18,once,TRBD2,TRBJ2-7,TGTGCCAGCTCACCCAAAACTAGCGGGACCTCCTACGAGCAGTACTTC,CASSPKTSGTSYEQYF
TRBV10-1,NA,NA,TRBJ2-7,TGCGCCAGCAGTGAGGACCCCCTCGGGAGAACTTACGAGCAGTACTTC,CASSEDPLGRTYEQYF
TRBV10-3,NA,NA,TRBJ2-5,TGTGCCATCAGTGAGGAGGGTGGAGCAACCCAGTACTTC,CAISEEGGATQYF
TRBV7-9,NA,TRBD1,TRBJ2-1,TGTGCCAGCAGCTTAGGGGCAGGGGGCGTTCGCAATGAGCAGTTCTTC,CASSLGAGGVRNEQFF
TRBV11-2,NA,TRBD2,TRBJ2-3,TGTGCCAGCAGCCCCCTCGGGGGTAGCGGGGAATACACAGATACGCAGTATTTT,CASSPLGGSGEYTDTQYF
TRBV10-1,NA,NA,TRBJ1-1,TGCGCCAGCGGAGATATGAACACTGAAGCTTTCTTT,CASGDMNTEAFF
TRBV11-3,NA,NA,TRBJ2-1,TGTGCCAGCAGCTCGGGCGGGAAGTACAATGAGCAGTTCTTC,CASSSGGKYNEQFF
TRBV7-8,NA,TRBD1,TRBJ2-7,TGTGCCAGCAGCTTACTAAACCCGGGACAGCGTACCTACGAGCAGTACTTC,CASSLLNPGQRTYEQYF
TRBV2,many,NA,TRBJ1-4,TGTGCCTCGCAAGGGGCAGGAGAAAAACTGTTTTTT,CASQGAGEKLFF
TRBV19,NA,NA,TRBJ1-3,TGTGCCAGTAAGCAGGGCTCTGGAAACACCATATATTTT,CASKQGSGNTIYF
TRBV7-6,NA,TRBD2,TRBJ2-7,TGTGCCAGCAGCAACCGAGCGGGAGATTACGAGCAGTACTTC,CASSNRAGDYEQYF
TRBV11-3,NA,NA,TRBJ2-7,TGTGCCAGCAGCTTAAGAAGCGGCTACGAGCAGTACTTC,CASSLRSGYEQYF
TRBV6-1,NA,NA,TRBJ2-5,TGTGCCAGCAGTGAACTCACAACGCCCCAAGAGACCCAGTACTTC,CASSELTTPQETQYF
TRBV11-2,NA,NA,TRBJ1-1,TGTGCCAGCAGCTTAGAGACGGGGAACACTGAAGCTTTCTTT,CASSLETGNTEAFF
TRBV25-1,once,TRBD2,TRBJ2-1,TGTGCCAGCAGCCCCGGACTAGACTACAATGAGCAGTTCTTC,CASSPGLDYNEQFF
TRBV30,NA,TRBD1,TRBJ2-5,TGTGCCTGGAGCAGGGGGATAGGAGAGACCCAGTACTTC,CAWSRGIGETQYF
TRBV5-4,NA,TRBD2,TRBJ2-1,TGTGCCAGCAGCTTGGCCGGGCTAGCGGGAGTGCTGAATGAGCAGTTCTTC,CASSLAGLAGVLNEQFF
TRBV7-2,NA,NA,TRBJ2-7,TGTGCCAGCAGCCCTCAAGCGGGCTCCTACGAGCAGTACTTC,CASSPQAGSYEQYF
TRBV5-4,NA,TRBD2,TRBJ2-3,TGTGCCAGCAGCTTGGGGTGGGCGGGAGCGAACACAGATACGCAGTATTTT,CASSLGWAGANTDTQYF
TRBV18,NA,NA,TRBJ1-2,TGTGCCAGCTCACCAGGGGACTCTCTAAGTGGCTACACCTTC,CASSPGDSLSGYTF
TRBV30,NA,TRBD2,TRBJ2-2,TGTGCCTGGACGGGGGGGGCCGTGTCCGGGGAGCTGTTTTTT,CAWTGGAVSGELFF
TRBV4-1,NA,TRBD1,TRBJ2-3,TGCGCCAGCAGCCAAGGTCTGACAGGGTTGACAGATACGCAGTATTTT,CASSQGLTGLTDTQYF
TRBV7-8,NA,NA,TRBJ1-3,TGTGCCAGCAGCTTAACAACCCCGGGACTGATCTCTGGAAACACCATATATTTT,CASSLTTPGLISGNTIYF
TRBV2,NA,NA,TRBJ1-2,TGTGCCCCCCAAGGGGGAGCTAACTATGGCTACACCTTC,CAPQGGANYGYTF
TRBV2,NA,NA,TRBJ2-7,TGTGCCAGCAGTGACCATGAGGGTAGCTACGAGCAGTACTTC,CASSDHEGSYEQYF
TRBV6-4,few,TRBD2,TRBJ2-1,TGTGCCAGCAGCCTTAGCGGGGGGGCCGGCAATGAGCAGTTCTTC,CASSLSGGAGNEQFF
TRBV11-3,once,TRBD2,TRBJ2-1,TGTGCCAGCAGTCTCGGACTAGCGGGGGGAGCCTCCTACAATGAGCAGTTCTTC,CASSLGLAGGASYNEQFF
TRBV27,NA,TRBD2,TRBJ2-1,TGTGCCAGCAGTCATCTGACTAGCGGACTCTACAATGAGCAGTTCTTC,CASSHLTSGLYNEQFF
TRBV6-5,NA,NA,TRBJ2-4,TGTGCCAGCAGTTTCGCGTGGGGGCTGGCCAAAAACATTCAGTACTTC,CASSFAWGLAKNIQYF
TRBV15,NA,NA,TRBJ1-5,TGTGCCACCAGCAGAGATCTCCCTGTCAATTTTCGGCTAGGCAATCAGCCCCAGCATTTT,CATSRDLPVNFRLGNQPQHF
TRBV6-1,NA,TRBD2,TRBJ2-1,TGTGCCAGCAGTGGAGGGACACTAGCGGGATATTATGGTGATGAGCAGTTCTTC,CASSGGTLAGYYGDEQFF
TRBV2,NA,NA,TRBJ1-2,TGTGCCAGCAGCCGAAGGGGCTATACAGCTAACTATGGCTACACCTTC,CASSRRGYTANYGYTF
TRBV5-1,once,NA,TRBJ1-2,TGCGCCAGCAGCCTGGGGGCCCAAAGGAGCTACACCTTC,CASSLGAQRSYTF
TRBV27,NA,TRBD1,TRBJ2-1,TGTGCCAGCGGGACAGGGGATGAGCAGTTCTTC,CASGTGDEQFF
TRBV9,NA,TRBD1,TRBJ2-5,TGTGCCAGCAGCCTTGGGACAGCAGAAGAGACCCAGTACTTC,CASSLGTAEETQYF
TRBV6-5,NA,TRBD1,TRBJ1-2,TGTGCCAGCAGGAGAGACAGGGGTCTGGACTATGGCTACACCTTC,CASRRDRGLDYGYTF
TRBV2,NA,NA,TRBJ1-2,TGTGCCAGCAGTGACGAGCAGGGTGTCGAGGGCTACACCTTC,CASSDEQGVEGYTF
TRBV5-4,NA,NA,TRBJ1-1,TGTGCCAGCAGCTTTTCTTGGGCTATGAACACTGAAGCTTTCTTT,CASSFSWAMNTEAFF